A selection of T cell receptor beta chains follows, all from one sample in a study of shared clonotypes between healthy human individuals. Measured with immunoSEQ multiplex PCR; TCRdb has only the in-frame clones, and not every one. The table shows 2 million to 3 million clones, with 80% to 95% occurring only once. Sequenced: naive CD4+ T cells from PBMCs. Every receptor here comes from a man aged 18 to 35 in good health. Some clones in this sample may be carry-over from other donors' samples. CDR3s include the opening cysteine and the closing phenylalanine or tryptophan. The D gene is left open where the match is weak. Size tells how often a clone was seen (once, few, many) or the class of an expanded clone, and some rows leave it out.

V	J	size	D	DNA	CDR3
TRBV29-1	TRBJ1-1	-	-	TGCAGCGCAAAACAGGCCCGGAACACTGAAGCTTTCTTT	CSAKQARNTEAFF
TRBV12-2	TRBJ2-2	-	-	TGTGCAAGTCGCTTAGCCCAGCGGGAGTGGGACGGGGAGCTGTTTTTT	CASRLAQREWDGELFF
TRBV11-2	TRBJ2-7	-	TRBD1	TGTGCCAGCAGCTACGGGACAGGGGTGTCCTACGAGCAGTACTTC	CASSYGTGVSYEQYF
TRBV9	TRBJ2-1	-	-	TGTGCCAGCAGCGTACGGGTCTCGGGGGAGCAGTTCTTC	CASSVRVSGEQFF
TRBV6-5	TRBJ2-3	-	TRBD2	TGTGCCAGCTTACGTACAGCGGGACGCACAGATACGCAGTATTTT	CASLRTAGRTDTQYF
TRBV18	TRBJ2-7	once	-	TGTGCCAGCTCACCATTGGGTCAGGAGCAGTACTTC	CASSPLGQEQYF
TRBV4-1	TRBJ2-1	-	TRBD2	TGCGCCAGCAGCCAAGAGACTAGCGGGAGGGCCGGGGGTGAGCAGTTCTTC	CASSQETSGRAGGEQFF
TRBV7-8	TRBJ2-3	once	TRBD2	TGTGCCAGCAGCTTAACTAGCGGGTACTTTGGTACGCAGTATTTT	CASSLTSGYFGTQYF
TRBV28	TRBJ2-2	-	-	TGTGCCAGCAGTTTATTCGTGACGGACACCGGGGAGCTGTTTTTT	CASSLFVTDTGELFF
TRBV11-3	TRBJ2-1	-	-	TGTGCCAGCAGCCCCGGACTCGGGTCGGGTGAGCAGTTCTTC	CASSPGLGSGEQFF
TRBV9	TRBJ2-3	-	-	TGTGCCAGCAGCCAGGGGGGGGGCACAAATACGCAGTATTTT	CASSQGGGTNTQYF
TRBV4-2	TRBJ2-1	-	TRBD2	TGTGCCAGCAGCCAAGTAGGCTTTAGGGCTAGCGGGAGTCCCTCTTTTGAGCAGTTCTTC	CASSQVGFRASGSPSFEQFF
TRBV4-2	TRBJ2-1	-	TRBD1	TGTGCCAGCAGCGCCCGGACAGGGATCAGCTACAATGAGCAGTTCTTC	CASSARTGISYNEQFF
TRBV6-5	TRBJ1-3	-	TRBD1	TGTGCCAGCAGTTACTCACCCACAGGGGAGGCTAACACCATATATTTT	CASSYSPTGEANTIYF
TRBV27	TRBJ2-3	-	-	TGTGCCAGCAGCACGACCCGGGGAGATACGCAGTATTTT	CASSTTRGDTQYF